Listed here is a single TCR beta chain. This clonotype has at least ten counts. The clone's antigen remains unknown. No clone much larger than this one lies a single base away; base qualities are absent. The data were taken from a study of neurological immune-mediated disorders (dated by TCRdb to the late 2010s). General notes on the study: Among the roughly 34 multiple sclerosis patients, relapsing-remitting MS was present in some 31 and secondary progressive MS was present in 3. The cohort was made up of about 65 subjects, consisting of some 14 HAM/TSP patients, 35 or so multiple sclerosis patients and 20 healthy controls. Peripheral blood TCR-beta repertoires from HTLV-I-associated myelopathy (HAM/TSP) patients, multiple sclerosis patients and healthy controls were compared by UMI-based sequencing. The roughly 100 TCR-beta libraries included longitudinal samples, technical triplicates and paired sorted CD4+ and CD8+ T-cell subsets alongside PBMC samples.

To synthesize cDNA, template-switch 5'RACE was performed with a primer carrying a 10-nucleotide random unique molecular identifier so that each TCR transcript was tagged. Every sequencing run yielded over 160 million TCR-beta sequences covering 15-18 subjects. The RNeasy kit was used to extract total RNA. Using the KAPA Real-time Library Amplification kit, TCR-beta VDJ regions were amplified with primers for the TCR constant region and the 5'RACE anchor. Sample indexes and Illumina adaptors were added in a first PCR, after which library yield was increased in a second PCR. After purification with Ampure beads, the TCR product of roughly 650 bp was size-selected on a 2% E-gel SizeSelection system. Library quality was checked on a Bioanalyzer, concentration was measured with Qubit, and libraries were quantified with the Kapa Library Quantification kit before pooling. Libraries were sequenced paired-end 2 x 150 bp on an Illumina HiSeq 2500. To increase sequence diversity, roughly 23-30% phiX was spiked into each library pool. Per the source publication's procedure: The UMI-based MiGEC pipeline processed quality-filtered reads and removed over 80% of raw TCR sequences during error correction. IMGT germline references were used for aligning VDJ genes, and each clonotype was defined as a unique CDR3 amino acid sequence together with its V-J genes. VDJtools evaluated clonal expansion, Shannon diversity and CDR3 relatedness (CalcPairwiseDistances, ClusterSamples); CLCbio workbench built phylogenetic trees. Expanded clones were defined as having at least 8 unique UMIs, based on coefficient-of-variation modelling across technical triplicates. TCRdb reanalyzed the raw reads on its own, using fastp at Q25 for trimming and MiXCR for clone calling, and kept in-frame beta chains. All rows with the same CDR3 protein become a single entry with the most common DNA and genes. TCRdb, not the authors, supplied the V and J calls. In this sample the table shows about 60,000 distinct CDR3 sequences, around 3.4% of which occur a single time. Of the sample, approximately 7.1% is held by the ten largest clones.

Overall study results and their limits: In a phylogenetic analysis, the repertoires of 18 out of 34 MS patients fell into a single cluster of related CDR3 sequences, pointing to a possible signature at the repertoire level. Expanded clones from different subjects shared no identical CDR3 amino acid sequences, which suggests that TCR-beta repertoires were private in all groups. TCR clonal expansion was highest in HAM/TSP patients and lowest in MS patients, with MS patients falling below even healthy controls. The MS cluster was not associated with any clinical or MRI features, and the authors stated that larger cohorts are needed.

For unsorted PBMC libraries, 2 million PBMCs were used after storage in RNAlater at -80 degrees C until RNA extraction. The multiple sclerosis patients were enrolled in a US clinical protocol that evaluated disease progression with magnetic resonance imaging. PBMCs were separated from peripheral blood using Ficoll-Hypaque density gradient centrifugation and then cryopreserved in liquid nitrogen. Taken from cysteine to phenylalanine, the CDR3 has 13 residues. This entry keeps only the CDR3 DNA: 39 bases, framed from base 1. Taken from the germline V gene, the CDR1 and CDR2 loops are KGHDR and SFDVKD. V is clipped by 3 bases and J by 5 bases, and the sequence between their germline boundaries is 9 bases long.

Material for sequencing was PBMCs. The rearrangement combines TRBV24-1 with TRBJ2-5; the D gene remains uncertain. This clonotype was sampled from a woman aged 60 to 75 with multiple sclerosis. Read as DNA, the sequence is TGTGCCACCAGTGATCGAGGTTATGAGACCCAGTACTTC. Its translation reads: CATSDRGYETQYF.